A single TCR beta chain is shown here with its context. The data belong to a study of radiation and T cells in renal cell carcinoma. Stated time point: baseline pretreatment blood. As to treatment: 15 Gy SBRT to primary tumor, nephrectomy 4 weeks later. Blood was sampled at baseline, 2 weeks and 4 weeks after SBRT. This CDR3 is built from 18 residues. J gave up 4 bases and V 3 bases, and 10 bases lay outside the gene matches. Profiling relied on immunoSEQ multiplex PCR, and the TCRdb table lists in-frame clones only, not all of them. The table includes some 95,000 clones, 86% detected once. J is TRBJ2-7 and V is TRBV23-1; 15 nucleotides match TRBD2. TRBV23-1 is recorded as an ORF, its role being uncertain. The specimen was blood, collected from a patient whose treatment included radiotherapy and nephrectomy. This clonotype was obtained from a middle-aged man with renal cell carcinoma. CDR3: CASSHGLAGGPGPYEQYF. For the CDR3, the DNA is TGCGCCAGCAGTCATGGACTAGCGGGAGGGCCAGGGCCGTACGAGCAGTACTTC.